This TCR beta chain is from a study of cytomegalovirus exposure and HLA in healthy donors. The length of the CDR3 is 20 residues. Per germline, CDR1 SGHNT and CDR2 YYREEE (reference sequence). J lost 7 bases, V lost 4 bases, and 24 bases had no gene match. Assay used: immunoSEQ multiplex PCR; TCRdb lists only in-frame clones, some missing. The profile shows 55,000 to 70,000 clones, 80% to 90% of them singletons. Sample: PBMCs. This clonotype originated in a woman aged 18-29 years in good health and CMV-seronegative. V gene TRBV5-4 combines with J gene TRBJ2-1; 9 bases match TRBD2. CDR3 region: CASSLALFGSSGSRENEQFF. The CDR3 DNA reads as TGTGCCAGCAGCCTGGCCCTATTCGGTAGTAGCGGGAGCCGAGAGAATGAGCAGTTCTTC.